This T cell receptor (beta chain) was sequenced in a study of T cell responses to AZD1222 COVID-19 vaccine. Assay used: immunoSEQ multiplex PCR; TCRdb lists only in-frame clones, some missing. The sample yields about 150,000 clones, 80% to 90% seen once. The germline gives CDR1 SQVTM, CDR2 ANQGSEA. The J segment lost 1 base and the V segment lost 7 bases, leaving 3 bases of the junction unmatched. CDR3 size: 12 residues. The sample consisted of peripheral blood, taken on day 0 of MenACWY control vaccination. The chain uses TRBV29-1 and TRBJ2-7, with 8 bases fitting TRBD1. The source is an adult in good health. The CDR3 is CSARQGSYEQYF. DNA of the CDR3: TGCAGCGCCCGACAGGGGTCCTACGAGCAGTACTTC.